The 10 T cell receptor beta chains in this list originate from one sample, sequenced in a study of T cell responses to AZD1222 COVID-19 vaccine. This table comes from immunoSEQ multiplex PCR, and its TCRdb copy is limited to in-frame clones, with some not included. The sample holds around 140,000 clones, over 85% seen once. Here the sequenced sample was peripheral blood, taken on day 0 of AZD1222 vaccination. The receptor set was obtained from an adult in good health.

The chain has TRBV11-2 and TRBJ1-1; D uncertain. Trimming left V 1 base short and J 0 bases short, with 9 bases between. CDR3 length: 15 amino acids. Germline V gene lookup returns CDR1 SGHAT and CDR2 FQNNGV. CDR3 bases: TGTGCCAGCAGCTTAGGAGGTATAGTGAACACTGAAGCTTTCTTT. Its protein is CASSLGGIVNTEAFF.

The chain employs TRBV10-1 and TRBJ1-1; D remains unclear. Per the germline V gene, CDR1 is WNHNN and CDR2 is SYGVQD (reference sequence). V lost 0 bases to trimming and J lost 3 bases, with 8 bases between them. The CDR3 contains 14 residues. The CDR3 bases are TGCGCCAGCAGTGAGTCAGCGGGAGACACTGAAGCTTTCTTT. The encoded protein is CASSESAGDTEAFF.

This clone was picked up a small number of times. The rearrangement uses TRBV11-3 and TRBJ2-1, with D possibly being TRBD2 (6 bases). The CDR3 loop spans 14 amino acids. V was shortened by 0 bases and J by 9 bases, with 12 bases between the two germline ends. Looked up from germline, CDR1 is SGHNT and CDR2 is YENEEA. CDR3 nucleotide sequence: TGTGCCAGCAGCTTAGATCTGGAGGGAGGTGAGCAGTTCTTC. It translates to CASSLDLEGGEQFF.

The rearrangement links TRBV6-1 to TRBJ1-4, with D uncertain. The V gene lost 2 bases and the J gene lost 3 bases, with 10 bases spanning the gap. This CDR3 has 15 amino acids. Germline CDR1 is MNHNS and CDR2 is SASEGT. In DNA form, the CDR3 reads TGTGCCAGCAGTGAAAGGTGGCAGCCTAATGAAAAACTGTTTTTT. This translates into CASSERWQPNEKLFF.

The J gene is TRBJ1-1, the V gene TRBV12-3 or TRBV12-4, with D maybe TRBD1 (5 bases). Trimming removed 6 bases at V and 1 base at J, with 9 bases between. This CDR3 contains 13 residues. The CDR3 nucleotides are TGTGCCAGCAGCGGGACGGAGAACACTGAAGCTTTCTTT. This encodes CASSGTENTEAFF.

DNA of the CDR3: TGTGCCAGCAGCGTCGCGATGGGCAACACTGAAGCTTTCTTT. Its protein product is CASSVAMGNTEAFF. The rearrangement joins TRBV9 to TRBJ1-1; D uncertain. V lost 2 bases, J lost 2 bases, and 10 bases lay in between. This CDR3 has 14 amino acids. Germline lookup yields CDR1 SGDLS and CDR2 YYNGEE.

The CDR3 DNA reads as TGTGCCAGCAGCCAAGATCACAGATCGGGAAACACCATATATTTT. Protein sequence: CASSQDHRSGNTIYF. The chain combines TRBV4-2 with TRBJ1-3; D uncertain. In germline, CDR1 is LGHNA, CDR2 YNFKEQ. V shed 0 bases and J shed 4 bases, with 10 bases lying between them. The CDR3 is 15 amino acids.

The chain employs TRBV11-2 and TRBJ1-1; TRBD1 might be the D (5 bases). CDR1 is SGHAT, CDR2 FQNNGV, per germline. With 1 base removed from V and 3 bases from J, the gap between germline ends came to 12 bases. The CDR3 is 15 amino acids. CDR3 sequence (DNA): TGTGCCAGCAGCTTAGTGCAGGGTGGGCACACTGAAGCTTTCTTT. Protein product: CASSLVQGGHTEAFF.

The CDR3 sequence: CASSSFLAGGQETQYF. CDR3 nucleotides: TGTGCCAGCAGCTCGTTTCTAGCGGGAGGTCAAGAGACCCAGTACTTC. The chain combines TRBV11-1 with TRBJ2-5, with 11 positions matching TRBD2. The trim removed 4 bases at V and 2 bases at J, leaving 6 bases unmatched. Germline-derived CDR1 and CDR2 are SGHAT and FQDESV (reference sequence). CDR3 length: 16 residues.

V usage is TRBV15 and J usage is TRBJ2-1; 7 bases agree with TRBD2. CDR1 LNHNV and CDR2 YYDKDF come from the germline V gene (reference sequence). The CDR3 is made up of 17 amino acids. The J segment lost 10 bases and the V segment lost 1 base, leaving 16 bases of the junction unmatched. The CDR3 coding sequence is TGTGCCACCAGCAGAGTAAGCCGCAGGGACTATCGAATAGAGCAGTTCTTC. Its translation: CATSRVSRRDYRIEQFF.